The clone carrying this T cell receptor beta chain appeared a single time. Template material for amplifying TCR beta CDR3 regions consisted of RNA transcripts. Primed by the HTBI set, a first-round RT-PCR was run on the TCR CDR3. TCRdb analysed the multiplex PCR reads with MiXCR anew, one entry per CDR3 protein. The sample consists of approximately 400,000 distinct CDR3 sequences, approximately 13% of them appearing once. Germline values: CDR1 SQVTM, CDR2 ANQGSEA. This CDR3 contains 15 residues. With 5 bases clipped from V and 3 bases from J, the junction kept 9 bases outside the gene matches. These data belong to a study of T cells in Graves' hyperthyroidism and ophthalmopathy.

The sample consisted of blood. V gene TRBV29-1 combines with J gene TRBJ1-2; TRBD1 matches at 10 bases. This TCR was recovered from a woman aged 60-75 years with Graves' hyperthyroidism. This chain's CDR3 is CSVQGQGRNYYGYTF. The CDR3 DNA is TGCAGCGTTCAGGGACAGGGGCGTAACTACTATGGCTACACCTTC.